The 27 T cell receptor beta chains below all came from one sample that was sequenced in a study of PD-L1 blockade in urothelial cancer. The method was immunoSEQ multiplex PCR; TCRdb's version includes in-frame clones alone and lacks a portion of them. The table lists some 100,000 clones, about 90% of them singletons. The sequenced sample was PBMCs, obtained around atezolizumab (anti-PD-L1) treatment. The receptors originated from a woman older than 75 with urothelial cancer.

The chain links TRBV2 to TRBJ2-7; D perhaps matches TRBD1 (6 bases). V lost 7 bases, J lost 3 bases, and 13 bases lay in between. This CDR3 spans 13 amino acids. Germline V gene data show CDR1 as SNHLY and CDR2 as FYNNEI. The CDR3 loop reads CASKAGTIYEQYF. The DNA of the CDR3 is TGTGCCAGCAAGGCAGGGACAATCTACGAGCAGTACTTC.

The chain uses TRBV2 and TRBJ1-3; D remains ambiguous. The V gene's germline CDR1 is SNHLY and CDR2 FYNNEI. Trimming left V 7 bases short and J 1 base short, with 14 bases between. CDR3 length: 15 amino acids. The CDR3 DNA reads TGTGCCAGCATCCCTGGAGCGGGATCTGGAAACACCATATATTTT. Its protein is CASIPGAGSGNTIYF. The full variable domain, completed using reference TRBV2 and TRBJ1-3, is EPEVTQTPSHQVTQMGQEVILRCVPISNHLYFYWYRQILGQKVEFLVSFYNNEISEKSEIFDDQFSVERPDGSNFTLKIRSTKLEDSAMYFCASIPGAGSGNTIYFGEGSWLTVV.

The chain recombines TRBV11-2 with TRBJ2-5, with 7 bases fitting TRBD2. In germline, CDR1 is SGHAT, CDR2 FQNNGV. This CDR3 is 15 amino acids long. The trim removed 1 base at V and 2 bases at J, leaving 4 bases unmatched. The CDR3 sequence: CASSLGGTIQETQYF. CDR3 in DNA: TGTGCCAGCAGCTTAGGAGGGACTATTCAAGAGACCCAGTACTTC.

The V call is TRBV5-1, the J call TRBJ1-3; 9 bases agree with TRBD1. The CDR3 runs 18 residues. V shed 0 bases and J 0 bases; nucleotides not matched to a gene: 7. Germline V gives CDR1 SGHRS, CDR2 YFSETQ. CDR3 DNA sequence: TGCGCCAGCAGCTTGGGGACAGGGGCCCCTCGCTCTGGAAACACCATATATTTT. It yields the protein CASSLGTGAPRSGNTIYF. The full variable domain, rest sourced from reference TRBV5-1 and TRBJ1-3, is KAGVTQTPRYLIKTRGQQVTLSCSPISGHRSVSWYQQTPGQGLQFLFEYFSETQRNKGNFPGRFSGRQFSNSRSEMNVSTLELGDSALYLCASSLGTGAPRSGNTIYFGEGSWLTVV.

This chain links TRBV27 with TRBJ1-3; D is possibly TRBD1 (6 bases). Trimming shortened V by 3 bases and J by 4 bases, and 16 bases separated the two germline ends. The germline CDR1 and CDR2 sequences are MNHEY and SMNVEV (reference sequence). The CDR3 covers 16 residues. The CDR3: CASSFTPPGQGNTIYF. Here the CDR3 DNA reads TGTGCCAGCAGTTTCACCCCGCCGGGACAAGGAAACACCATATATTTT.

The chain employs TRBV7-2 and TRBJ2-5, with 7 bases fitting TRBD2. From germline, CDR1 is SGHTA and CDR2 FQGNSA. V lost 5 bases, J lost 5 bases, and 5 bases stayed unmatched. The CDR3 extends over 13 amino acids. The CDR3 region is CASSQGSGETQYF. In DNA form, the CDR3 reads TGTGCCAGCAGCCAAGGTAGCGGGGAGACCCAGTACTTC. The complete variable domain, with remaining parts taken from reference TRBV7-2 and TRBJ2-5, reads GAGVSQSPSNKVTEKGKDVELRCDPISGHTALYWYRQSLGQGLEFLIYFQGNSAPDKSGLPSDRFSAERTGGSVSTLTIQRTQQEDSAVYLCASSQGSGETQYFGPGTRLLVL.

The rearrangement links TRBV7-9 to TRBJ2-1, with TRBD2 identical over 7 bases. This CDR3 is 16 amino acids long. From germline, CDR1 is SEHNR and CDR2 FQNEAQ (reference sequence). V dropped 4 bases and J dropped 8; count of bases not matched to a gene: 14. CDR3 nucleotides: TGTGCCAGCAGCTCAAGTACTCTGGGAGGGAGGGATGAGCAGTTCTTC. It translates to CASSSSTLGGRDEQFF.

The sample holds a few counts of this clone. This chain's CDR3 is CASKGVNQPQHF. For the CDR3, the DNA is TGTGCTTCAAAGGGGGTTAACCAGCCCCAGCATTTT. This chain joins TRBV19 and TRBJ1-5; perhaps TRBD1 as D (6 bases). The CDR3 has 12 amino acids. Germline values: CDR1 LNHDA, CDR2 SQIVND (reference sequence). The entire variable domain, with the rest obtained from reference TRBV19 and TRBJ1-5, is as follows: DGGITQSPKYLFRKEGQNVTLSCEQNLNHDAMYWYRQDPGQGLRLIYYSQIVNDFQKGDIAEGYSVSREKKESFPLTVTSAQKNPTAFYLCASKGVNQPQHFGDGTRLSIL.

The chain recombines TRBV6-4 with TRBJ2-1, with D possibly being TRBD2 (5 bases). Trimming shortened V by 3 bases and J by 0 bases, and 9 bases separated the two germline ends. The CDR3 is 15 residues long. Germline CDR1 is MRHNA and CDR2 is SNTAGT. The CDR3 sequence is CASSESGYSYNEQFF. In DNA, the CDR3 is TGTGCCAGCAGTGAGTCGGGGTACTCCTACAATGAGCAGTTCTTC.

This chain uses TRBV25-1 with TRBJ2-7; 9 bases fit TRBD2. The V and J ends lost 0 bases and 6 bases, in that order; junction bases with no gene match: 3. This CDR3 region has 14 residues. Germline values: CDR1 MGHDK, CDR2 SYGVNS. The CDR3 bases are TGTGCCAGCAGTGAATATGGCGGGAGGGGCGAGCAGTACTTC. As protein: CASSEYGGRGEQYF.

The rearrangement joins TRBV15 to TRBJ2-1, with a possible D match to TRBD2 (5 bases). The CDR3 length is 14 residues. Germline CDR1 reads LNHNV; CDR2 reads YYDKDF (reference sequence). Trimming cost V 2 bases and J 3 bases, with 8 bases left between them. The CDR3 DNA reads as TGTGCCACCAGCAGAAGGGAGAACTACAATGAGCAGTTCTTC. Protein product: CATSRRENYNEQFF.

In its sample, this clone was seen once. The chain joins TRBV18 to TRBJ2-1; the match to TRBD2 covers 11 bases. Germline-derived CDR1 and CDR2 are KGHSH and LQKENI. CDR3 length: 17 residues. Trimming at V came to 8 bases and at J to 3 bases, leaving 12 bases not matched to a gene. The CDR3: CASRPPTGTSGYNEQFF. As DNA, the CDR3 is TGTGCCAGCCGCCCCCCCACCGGGACTAGCGGCTACAATGAGCAGTTCTTC.

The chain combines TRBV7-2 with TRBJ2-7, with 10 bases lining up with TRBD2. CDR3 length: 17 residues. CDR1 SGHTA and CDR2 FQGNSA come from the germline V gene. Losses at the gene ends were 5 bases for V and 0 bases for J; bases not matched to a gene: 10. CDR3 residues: CASSPEASGRGSYEQYF. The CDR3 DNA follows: TGTGCCAGCAGCCCAGAAGCTAGCGGGAGAGGCTCCTACGAGCAGTACTTC.

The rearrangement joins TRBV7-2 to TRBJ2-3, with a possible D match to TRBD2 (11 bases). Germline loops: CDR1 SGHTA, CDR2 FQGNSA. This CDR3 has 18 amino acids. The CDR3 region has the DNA TGTGCGGTGGGGAGGACAGGGGGACTAGCGGAGCGCACAGATACGCAGTATTTT. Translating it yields CAVGRTGGLAERTDTQYF.

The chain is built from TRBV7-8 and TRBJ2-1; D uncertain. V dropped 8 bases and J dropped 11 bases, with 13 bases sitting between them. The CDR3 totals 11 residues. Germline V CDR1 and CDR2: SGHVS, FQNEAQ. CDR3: CASGSKQQQFF. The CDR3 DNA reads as TGTGCCAGCGGCTCCAAGCAACAGCAGTTCTTC.

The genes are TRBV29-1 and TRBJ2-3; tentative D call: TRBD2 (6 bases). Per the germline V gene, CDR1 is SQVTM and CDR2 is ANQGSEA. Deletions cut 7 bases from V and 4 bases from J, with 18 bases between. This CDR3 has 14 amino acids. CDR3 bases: TGCAGCGCCGTATCGGCTAGCGCGGCAGATACGCAGTATTTT. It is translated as CSAVSASAADTQYF.

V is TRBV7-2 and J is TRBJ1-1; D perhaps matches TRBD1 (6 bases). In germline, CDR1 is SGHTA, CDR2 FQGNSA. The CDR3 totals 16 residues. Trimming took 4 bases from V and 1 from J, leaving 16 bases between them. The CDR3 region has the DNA TGTGCCAGCAGCTCGGAGCCCGGGACAAAGAACACTGAAGCTTTCTTT. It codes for CASSSEPGTKNTEAFF.

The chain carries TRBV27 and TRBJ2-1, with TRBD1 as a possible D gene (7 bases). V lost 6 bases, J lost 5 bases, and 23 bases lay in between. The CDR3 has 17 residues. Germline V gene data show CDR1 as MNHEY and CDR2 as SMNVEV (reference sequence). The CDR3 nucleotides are TGTGCCAGCAGATCCCTCTTAGGCAGGGGGGCGGACAATGAGCAGTTCTTC. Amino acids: CASRSLLGRGADNEQFF.

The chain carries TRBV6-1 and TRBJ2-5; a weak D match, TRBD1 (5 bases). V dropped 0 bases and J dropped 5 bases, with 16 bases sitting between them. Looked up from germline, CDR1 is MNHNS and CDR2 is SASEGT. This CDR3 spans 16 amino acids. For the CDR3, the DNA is TGTGCCAGCAGTGAAGCGGCAGGGATGGTTGGCGAGACCCAGTACTTC. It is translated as CASSEAAGMVGETQYF.

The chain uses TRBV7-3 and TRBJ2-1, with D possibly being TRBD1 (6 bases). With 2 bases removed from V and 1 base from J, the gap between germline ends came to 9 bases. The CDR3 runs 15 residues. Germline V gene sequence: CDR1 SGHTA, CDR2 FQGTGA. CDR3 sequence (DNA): TGTGCCAGCAGCTTAGAGCAGGGGTCCTACAATGAGCAGTTCTTC. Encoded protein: CASSLEQGSYNEQFF. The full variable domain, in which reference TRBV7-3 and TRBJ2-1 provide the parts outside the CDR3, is GAGVSQTPSNKVTEKGKYVELRCDPISGHTALYWYRQSLGQGPEFLIYFQGTGAADDSGLPNDRFFAVRPEGSVSTLKIQRTERGDSAVYLCASSLEQGSYNEQFFGPGTRLTVL.

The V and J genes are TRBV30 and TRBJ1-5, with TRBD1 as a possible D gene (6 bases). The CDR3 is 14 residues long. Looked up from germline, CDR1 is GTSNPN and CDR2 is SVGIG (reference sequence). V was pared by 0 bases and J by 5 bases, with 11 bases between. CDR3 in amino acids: CAWSVGGGDQPQHF. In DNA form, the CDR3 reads TGTGCCTGGAGTGTAGGGGGAGGGGATCAGCCCCAGCATTTT.

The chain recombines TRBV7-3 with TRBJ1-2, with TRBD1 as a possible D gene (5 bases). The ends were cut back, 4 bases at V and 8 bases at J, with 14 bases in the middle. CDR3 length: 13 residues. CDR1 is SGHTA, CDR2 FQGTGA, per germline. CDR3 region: CASSSPGGDGYTF. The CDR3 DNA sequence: TGTGCCAGCAGCTCACCCGGAGGGGACGGCTACACCTTC.

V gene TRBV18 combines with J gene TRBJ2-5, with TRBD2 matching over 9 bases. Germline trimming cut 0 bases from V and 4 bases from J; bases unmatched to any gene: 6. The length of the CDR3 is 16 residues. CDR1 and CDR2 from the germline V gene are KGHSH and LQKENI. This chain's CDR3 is CASSPPGLAGSETQYF. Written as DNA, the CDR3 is TGTGCCAGCTCACCACCAGGGCTAGCGGGATCAGAGACCCAGTACTTC.

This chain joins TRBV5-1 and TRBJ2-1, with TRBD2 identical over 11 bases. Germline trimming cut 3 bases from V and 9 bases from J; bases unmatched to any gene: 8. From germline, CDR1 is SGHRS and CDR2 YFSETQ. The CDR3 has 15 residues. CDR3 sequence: CASSSVAGGGGEQFF. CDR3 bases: TGCGCCAGCAGCTCCGTAGCGGGAGGGGGTGGTGAGCAGTTCTTC.

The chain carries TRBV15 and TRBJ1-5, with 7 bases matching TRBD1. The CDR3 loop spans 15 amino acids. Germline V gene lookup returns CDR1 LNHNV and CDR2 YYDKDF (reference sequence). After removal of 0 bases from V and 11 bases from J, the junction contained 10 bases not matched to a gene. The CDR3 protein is CATSRDRTIQGAQHF. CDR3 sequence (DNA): TGTGCCACCAGCAGAGATCGAACGATCCAGGGGGCCCAGCATTTT.

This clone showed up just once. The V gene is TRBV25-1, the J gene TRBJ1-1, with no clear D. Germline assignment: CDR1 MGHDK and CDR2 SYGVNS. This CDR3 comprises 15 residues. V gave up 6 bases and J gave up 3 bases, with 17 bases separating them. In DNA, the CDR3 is TGTGCCAGCAGCGCCGGTGGTAGCGTACACACTGAAGCTTTCTTT. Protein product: CASSAGGSVHTEAFF.

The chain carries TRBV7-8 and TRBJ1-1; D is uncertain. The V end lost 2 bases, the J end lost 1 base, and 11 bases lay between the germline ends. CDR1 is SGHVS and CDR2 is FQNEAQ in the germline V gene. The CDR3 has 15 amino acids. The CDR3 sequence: CASSLLAGSNTEAFF. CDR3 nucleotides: TGTGCCAGCAGCTTATTGGCGGGATCGAACACTGAAGCTTTCTTT.